This T cell receptor beta chain was profiled in a study of blood T cell repertoires in COVID-19. Study context: PBMCs, B-cell-depleted T cells, or T cells provided the cDNA or gDNA that made up the material.

In the authors' workflow: By means of reference gene primer amplification, nucleated cell counts were estimated. The table came from immunoSEQ multiplex PCR; TCRdb's copy has only in-frame clones and leaves some out. That table supplies the V and J calls and clone size; D and trimming were determined from the DNA. The data contain over 200,000 clones, around 85% of them seen just once; the ten biggest clones take up around 5.4%. This CDR3 is built from 17 residues. Germline-derived CDR1 and CDR2 are KGHSH and LQKENI. V lost 3 bases to trimming and J lost 2 bases; unmatched junction nucleotides: 10. Sequencing input: peripheral blood. The TCR originated in a human donor in a cohort sampled during active COVID-19. The chain couples TRBV18 to TRBJ2-7; 10 nucleotides line up with TRBD2. DNA for the CDR3: TGTGCCAGCTCACCCGGGATAGCGGGAGGTAGGACCTACGAGCAGTACTTC. Protein product: CASSPGIAGGRTYEQYF.